These 28 T cell receptor beta chains share one sample of origin, sequenced in a study of post-analysis software for immune sequencing data. Study-wide results and caveats: Included in a set of a handful of TRBV segments more frequent in patients than controls were TRBV5-6, TRBV5-1 and TRBV20-1.

These receptors' targets are unknown. Sequencing libraries made from TCR beta cDNA carried unique molecular identifiers. TCRdb called the PCR reads again in MiXCR, with one record for every CDR3 protein. Counted here are approximately 400,000 distinct CDR3 sequences, 30% to 45% occurring once; the ten biggest clones make up under 15%. The specimen sequenced was blood. Every receptor here comes from a girl aged 10 to 17 with multiple sclerosis.

This clonotype has a handful of counts. V is TRBV6-1 and J is TRBJ1-5, with D unclear. V was cut by 2 bases and J by 7 bases, with 15 bases left in between. This CDR3 comprises 15 residues. The V gene's germline CDR1 is MNHNS and CDR2 SASEGT. The CDR3 DNA reads as TGTGCCAGCAGTGAATTAGGTCCGGGTTTGCAGCCCCAGCATTTT. Its translation is CASSELGPGLQPQHF.

This clonotype was detected only a few times. This chain joins TRBV6-2 or TRBV6-3 and TRBJ2-1; D gene unclear. This CDR3 has 13 amino acids. Germline values: CDR1 MNHEY, CDR2 SVGEGT. V dropped 2 bases and J dropped 9 bases, with 11 bases sitting between them. CDR3: CASSYPGNGEQFF. CDR3 bases: TGTGCCAGCAGTTACCCGGGTAATGGTGAGCAGTTCTTC.

To note about this clonotype: The junction does not match germline at one end; this may be a read error. This sequence joins TRBV15 and TRBJ1-2; possible D gene TRBD1, 5 bases. Germline V gene sequence: CDR1 LNHNV, CDR2 YYDKDF (reference sequence). The CDR3 spans 15 residues. The CDR3 bases are TGTGCCACCAGCAGAGATTTGTCAGGGTGCTATGGCTGCACCTTC. Translated: CATSRDLSGCYGCTF.

The J gene is TRBJ1-1, the V gene TRBV7-9; D is uncertain. Germline V gene sequence: CDR1 SEHNR, CDR2 FQNEAQ (reference sequence). The CDR3 consists of 12 residues. With 5 bases removed from V and 7 bases from J, the gap between germline ends came to 11 bases. CDR3 nucleotides: TGTGCCAGCAGCCCCGGACGGGTTGAAGCTTTCTTT. It is translated as CASSPGRVEAFF.

This clonotype was detected a few times. CDR3 DNA: TGTGCCAGCAGCTTAAGGAGGGGGGGCACAGATACGCAGTATTTT. It specifies CASSLRRGGTDTQYF. The chain recombines TRBV7-2 with TRBJ2-3, with D perhaps being TRBD1 or TRBD2 (6 bases each). Trimming shortened V by 2 bases and J by 1 base, and 10 bases separated the two germline ends. The CDR3 is made up of 15 amino acids. CDR1 SGHTA and CDR2 FQGNSA come from the germline V gene. Drawing the rest from reference TRBV7-2 and TRBJ2-3, the complete variable domain is GAGVSQSPSNKVTEKGKDVELRCDPISGHTALYWYRQSLGQGLEFLIYFQGNSAPDKSGLPSDRFSAERTGGSVSTLTIQRTQQEDSAVYLCASSLRRGGTDTQYFGPGTRLTVL.

This chain links TRBV6-1 with TRBJ1-2; the match to TRBD1 covers 7 bases. With V trimmed by 3 bases and J by 8 bases, 15 bases remained unmatched. Germline V gene lookup returns CDR1 MNHNS and CDR2 SASEGT. The CDR3 runs to 16 residues. The CDR3 nucleotides read TGTGCCAGCAGTGAGTCCCCTTTTTGGCAGGGGGAAGGCTACACCTTC. This gives the protein CASSESPFWQGEGYTF.

The genes are TRBV12-3 or TRBV12-4 and TRBJ1-1; 7 nucleotides align to TRBD1. Trimming took 7 bases from V and 4 from J; bases not matched to a gene: 9. The CDR3 runs 14 residues. The CDR3: CASTRGFQSTEAFF. In nucleotides, the CDR3 is TGTGCCAGCACCAGGGGGTTCCAGAGCACTGAAGCTTTCTTT.

This clonotype was seen ten or more times. This rearrangement joins TRBV4-1 to TRBJ2-7; no firm D call. Germline-derived CDR1 and CDR2 are MGHRA and YSYEKL. The CDR3 length is 15 residues. V lost 0 bases and J lost 5, with 14 bases in between. The CDR3 spells CASSQESGLVNEQYF. The CDR3 bases are TGCGCCAGCAGCCAAGAATCGGGTCTGGTCAACGAGCAGTACTTC.

The chain is built from TRBV18 and TRBJ1-5; D not resolved. The CDR3 spans 13 residues. Germline CDR1 is KGHSH and CDR2 is LQKENI. Trimming took 5 bases from V and 5 from J, leaving 10 bases between them. This chain's CDR3 is CASSCHVDQPQHF. CDR3 bases: TGTGCCAGCTCATGCCATGTGGATCAGCCCCAGCATTTT.

This chain joins TRBV7-9 and TRBJ2-5; 8 bases agree with TRBD2. Germline trimming cut 4 bases from V and 2 bases from J; bases unmatched to any gene: 9. This CDR3 is 16 amino acids long. Germline lookup yields CDR1 SEHNR and CDR2 FQNEAQ (reference sequence). In DNA form, the CDR3 reads TGTGCCAGCAGCTCACCACTAGCGGACAAACAAGAGACCCAGTACTTC. Its protein is CASSSPLADKQETQYF.

The rearrangement joins TRBV5-6 to TRBJ1-2; 7 bases are shared with TRBD1. With V trimmed by 4 bases and J by 3 bases, 3 bases remained unmatched. This CDR3 has 13 residues. The V gene's germline CDR1 is SGHDT and CDR2 YYEEEE. CDR3 residues: CASSGTVDYGYTF. Here the CDR3 DNA reads TGTGCCAGCAGCGGGACAGTTGACTATGGCTACACCTTC.

The chain employs TRBV7-9 and TRBJ2-1, with 7 bases lining up with TRBD2. Trimming cost V 6 bases and J 4 bases; bases outside gene matches: 9. Germline CDR1 SEHNR, CDR2 FQNEAQ (reference sequence). The CDR3 covers 15 residues. CDR3 amino acids: CASSTRGSGYNEQFF. The CDR3 DNA reads as TGTGCCAGCAGTACCCGGGGTAGCGGGTACAATGAGCAGTTCTTC.

Only a few counts were recorded for this clonotype. The chain combines TRBV20-1 with TRBJ2-4; no clear D. Trimming removed 6 bases at V and 0 bases at J, with 3 bases between. The germline gives CDR1 DFQATT, CDR2 SNEGSKA (reference sequence). The CDR3 runs to 11 residues. The DNA of the CDR3 is TGCAGTGCCCTAGCCAAAAACATTCAGTACTTC. Its translation: CSALAKNIQYF.

The CDR3 nucleotides read TGTGCCTGGAGTGGAACGGGACAGCAAATTCTCAACTATGGCTACACCTTC. This sequence encodes CAWSGTGQQILNYGYTF. This chain links TRBV30 with TRBJ1-2, with 7 bases lining up with TRBD1. Germline assignment: CDR1 GTSNPN and CDR2 SVGIG (reference sequence). This CDR3 region has 17 residues. J was trimmed by 2 bases and V by 1 base; bases with no gene match: 13.

This chain links TRBV7-9 with TRBJ2-7; 12 positions agree with TRBD2. The CDR3 length is 15 residues. J was trimmed by 4 bases and V by 2 bases; bases with no gene match: 3. The germline CDR1 and CDR2 sequences are SEHNR and FQNEAQ (reference sequence). CDR3 sequence: CASSLRTSGEYEQYF. CDR3 DNA: TGTGCCAGCAGCTTAAGGACTAGCGGGGAATACGAGCAGTACTTC.

V is TRBV6-1 and J is TRBJ1-5; D uncertain. There are 12 residues in the CDR3. V gave up 3 bases and J gave up 4 bases, with 4 bases separating them. Germline V gives CDR1 MNHNS, CDR2 SASEGT. The CDR3 here is CASSEANQPQHF. CDR3 sequence (DNA): TGTGCCAGCAGTGAGGCAAATCAGCCCCAGCATTTT.

V gene TRBV27 combines with J gene TRBJ2-7, with D uncertain. Per germline, CDR1 MNHEY and CDR2 SMNVEV (reference sequence). V lost 5 bases, J lost 2 bases, and 13 bases lay in between. This CDR3 spans 14 amino acids. The CDR3 DNA follows: TGTGCCAGCAGTCCTTCCTCTAACCCCTACGAGCAGTACTTC. Amino acid sequence: CASSPSSNPYEQYF.

At least ten counts were recorded for this clonotype. The rearrangement joins TRBV29-1 to TRBJ2-3; the D gene could be TRBD1 or TRBD2 (5 bases each). CDR3 length equals 13 residues. Germline V gene data show CDR1 as SQVTM and CDR2 as ANQGSEA. The germline V and J ends were trimmed by 1 base and 1 base, with 6 bases remaining between them. The CDR3 loop is CSVEGGGTDTQYF. The CDR3 DNA follows: TGCAGCGTTGAAGGAGGGGGCACAGATACGCAGTATTTT.

The chain carries TRBV6-5 and TRBJ2-1; possible D gene TRBD2, 6 bases. Trimming took 0 bases from V and 5 from J, leaving 17 bases between them. The CDR3 loop spans 17 amino acids. CDR1 and CDR2 from the germline V gene are MNHEY and SVGAGI. CDR3 sequence reads: CASSYSVGGLYDNEQFF. CDR3 DNA sequence: TGTGCCAGCAGTTACTCGGTGGGGGGACTCTACGACAATGAGCAGTTCTTC.

In the case of this clonotype: It may be a read error: a sequence one base away is much more abundant. The genes are TRBV28 and TRBJ2-5; 9 nucleotides line up with TRBD1. Losses at the gene ends were 2 bases for V and 11 bases for J; bases not matched to a gene: 12. CDR3 length: 15 residues. Looked up from germline, CDR1 is MDHEN and CDR2 is SYDVKM. The CDR3 region has the DNA TGTGCCAGCAGTTTAGGGGGGACAGGGAGCTACAAGCAGTACTTC. It specifies CASSLGGTGSYKQYF.

The CDR3 reads CSVDQGASYEQYF. The CDR3 nucleotides read TGCAGCGTGGACCAGGGGGCCTCCTACGAGCAGTACTTC. This chain connects TRBV29-1 to TRBJ2-7; 8 nucleotides align to TRBD1. This CDR3 has 13 residues. J lost 0 bases, V lost 6 bases, and 4 bases had no gene match. CDR1 is SQVTM, CDR2 ANQGSEA, per germline.

This clonotype occurred a few times. The V and J genes are TRBV6-5 and TRBJ2-3; D possibly uses TRBD1 or TRBD2 (6 bases each). Germline values: CDR1 MNHEY, CDR2 SVGAGI. CDR3 length: 16 residues. V shed 4 bases and J shed 2 bases, with 16 bases lying between them. Here the CDR3 DNA reads TGTGCCAGCAGTTCAGCTTGGGGGGCACTCACAGATACGCAGTATTTT. Translation: CASSSAWGALTDTQYF.

This clonotype was recorded at least ten times. The V call is TRBV29-1, the J call TRBJ2-6; D call uncertain. Germline CDR1 is SQVTM and CDR2 is ANQGSEA. The CDR3 extends over 12 amino acids. Trimming stripped 2 bases from V and 4 bases from J, with 3 bases between. CDR3 residues: CSVEQGANVLTF. The CDR3 nucleotides read TGCAGCGTTGAACAGGGGGCCAACGTCCTGACTTTC.

This chain links TRBV27 with TRBJ1-5; D is unclear. The length of the CDR3 is 15 residues. The germline V and J ends were trimmed by 4 bases and 5 bases, with 15 bases remaining between them. Germline CDR1 is MNHEY and CDR2 is SMNVEV (reference sequence). CDR3 nucleotides: TGTGCCAGCAGTTCCCGTGGAGTAGGTGATCAGCCCCAGCATTTT. Its protein is CASSSRGVGDQPQHF.

The chain joins TRBV7-9 to TRBJ1-2; 7 bases match TRBD1. CDR1 and CDR2 from the germline V gene are SEHNR and FQNEAQ (reference sequence). The CDR3 is 16 amino acids. V was clipped by 0 bases and J by 0 bases; unmatched bases: 4. The CDR3 DNA sequence: TGTGCCAGCAGCTTAGCGAGAAGGGGGCCTAACTATGGCTACACCTTC. Protein product: CASSLARRGPNYGYTF. The variable domain in full, completed from reference TRBV7-9 and TRBJ1-2, reads DTGVSQNPRHKITKRGQNVTFRCDPISEHNRLYWYRQTLGQGPEFLTYFQNEAQLEKSRLLSDRFSAERPKGSFSTLEIQRTEQGDSAMYLCASSLARRGPNYGYTFGSGTRLTVV.

V gene TRBV27 combines with J gene TRBJ1-6; D is undetermined. This CDR3 comprises 13 residues. Germline lookup yields CDR1 MNHEY and CDR2 SMNVEV (reference sequence). V dropped 5 bases and J dropped 7 bases, with 9 bases sitting between them. The chain's CDR3 is CASSERANSPLHF. For the CDR3, the DNA is TGTGCCAGCAGTGAACGGGCCAATTCACCCCTCCACTTT.

The gene calls are TRBV20-1 and TRBJ1-1, with 8 bases aligning to TRBD1. Germline CDR1 and CDR2: DFQATT and SNEGSKA (reference sequence). J lost 1 base, V lost 3 bases, and 7 bases had no gene match. The CDR3 totals 15 residues. Written as DNA, the CDR3 is TGCAGTGCTAGGCCGCCAGGGGGCGGGAACACTGAAGCTTTCTTT. This gives the protein CSARPPGGGNTEAFF.

The chain carries TRBV2 and TRBJ2-5; 8 bases are a match to TRBD1. The J call could be wrong; TRBJ2-7 is a better fit for the DNA end. Germline V lookup: CDR1 SNHLY, CDR2 FYNNEI. The CDR3 runs 14 residues. CDR3 DNA: TGTGCCAGCAAGGGGGACAGGACCTCCTACGAGCAGTACTTC. Amino acid sequence: CASKGDRTSYEQYF.